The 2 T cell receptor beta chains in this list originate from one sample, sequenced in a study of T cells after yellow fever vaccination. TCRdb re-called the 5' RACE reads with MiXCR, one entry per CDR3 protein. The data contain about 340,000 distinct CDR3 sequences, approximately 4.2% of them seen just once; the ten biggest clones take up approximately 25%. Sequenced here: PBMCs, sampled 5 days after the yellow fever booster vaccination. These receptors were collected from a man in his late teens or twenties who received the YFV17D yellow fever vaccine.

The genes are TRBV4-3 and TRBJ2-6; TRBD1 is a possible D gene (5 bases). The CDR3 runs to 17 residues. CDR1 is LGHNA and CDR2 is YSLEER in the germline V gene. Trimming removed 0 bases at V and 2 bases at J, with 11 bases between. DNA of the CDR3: TGCGCCAGCAGCCAAGATTGGGGCGTAACTGGGGCCAACGTCCTGACTTTC. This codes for CASSQDWGVTGANVLTF.

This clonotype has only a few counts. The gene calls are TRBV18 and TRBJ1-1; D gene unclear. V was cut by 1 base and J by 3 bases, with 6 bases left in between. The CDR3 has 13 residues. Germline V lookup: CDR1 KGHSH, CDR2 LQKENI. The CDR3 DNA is TGTGCCAGCTCACCACTCCGAGACACTGAAGCTTTCTTT. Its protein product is CASSPLRDTEAFF.